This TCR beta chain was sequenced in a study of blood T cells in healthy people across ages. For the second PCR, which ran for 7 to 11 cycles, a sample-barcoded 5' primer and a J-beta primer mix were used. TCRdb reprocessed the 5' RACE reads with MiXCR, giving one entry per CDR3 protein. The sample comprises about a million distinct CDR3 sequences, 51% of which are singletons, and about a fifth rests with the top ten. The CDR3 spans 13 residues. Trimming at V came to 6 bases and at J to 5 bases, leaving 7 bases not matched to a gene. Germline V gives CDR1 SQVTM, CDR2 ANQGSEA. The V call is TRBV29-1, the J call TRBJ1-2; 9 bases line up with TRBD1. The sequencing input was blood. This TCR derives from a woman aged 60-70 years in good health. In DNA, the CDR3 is TGCAGCGTCGGGGACAGGGTAGGATATGGCTACACCTTC. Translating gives CSVGDRVGYGYTF.